This TCR beta chain was profiled in a study of T cell responses to AZD1222 COVID-19 vaccine. Study-wide points: Just a handful of AZD1222 recipients were seropositive at baseline. There were vaccine-associated CD4 TCRs across spike, dominant at 160-218 and 743-854.

As regards this clone: Its target is not known.

This CDR3 spans 17 amino acids. The V end lost 1 base, the J end lost 8 bases, and 21 bases lay between the germline ends. CDR1 LGHNA and CDR2 YNFKEQ come from the germline V gene. Profiling relied on immunoSEQ multiplex PCR, and the TCRdb table lists in-frame clones only, not all of them. The table has 180,000 or so clones, approximately 91% seen once; the top ten hold around 1.6%. This TCR was sampled from an adult in good health. The chain is built from TRBV4-2 and TRBJ2-1, with TRBD1 as a possible D gene (6 bases). The sequencing used peripheral blood, collected on day 0 of AZD1222 vaccination. The DNA for the CDR3 is TGTGCCAGCAGCCAAGTAGTAACTACCAGGGCAGGGGATGAGCAGTTCTTC. Translated, it gives CASSQVVTTRAGDEQFF.